This TCR beta chain was documented in a study of T cells in Graves' hyperthyroidism and ophthalmopathy. Study-wide points: Most clonotypes expanded in thyroid above 0.001 were likewise present in blood.

Regions amplified from RNA transcripts were the TCR beta CDR3 regions. An initial round of RT-PCR targeting the TCR CDR3 relied on the HTBI primer set. Using its own MiXCR run on the multiplex PCR reads, TCRdb lists one record per CDR3 protein. This table has under 400,000 distinct CDR3 sequences, 15% to 20% appearing once. This CDR3 region has 16 residues. V shed 0 bases, J shed 7 bases, and the junction held 9 bases outside the gene matches. Germline V CDR1 and CDR2: SGHDN, FVKESK. The sample holds many counts of this clonotype. Its antigen is unidentified. The sequence was collected from a woman between 40 and 55 years old with Graves' ophthalmopathy. Sequencing was carried out using blood. V gene TRBV14 combines with J gene TRBJ1-2; 9 bases match TRBD1. The DNA of the CDR3 is TGTGCCAGCAGCCAAGATCGTGTCGGGACAGGGCTTGGCTACACCTTC. Amino acids: CASSQDRVGTGLGYTF. Full variable domain (outside the CDR3, taken from reference TRBV14 and TRBJ1-2): EAGVTQFPSHSVIEKGQTVTLRCDPISGHDNLYWYRRVMGKEIKFLLHFVKESKQDESGMPNNRFLAERTGGTYSTLKVQPAELEDSGVYFCASSQDRVGTGLGYTFGSGTRLTVV.